These 18 T cell receptor beta chains originate from one sample sequenced in a study of blood T cell repertoires in COVID-19. This table comes from immunoSEQ multiplex PCR, and its TCRdb copy is limited to in-frame clones, with some not included. Of roughly 180,000 clones listed, 87% were seen once; the top ten hold approximately 2%. The specimen was PBMCs or T cells enriched from blood (not recorded which). The receptors derive from a woman younger than 45 who had recovered from COVID-19.

The genes are TRBV19 and TRBJ1-1, with TRBD1 matching over 10 bases. The CDR3 loop spans 15 amino acids. From germline, CDR1 is LNHDA and CDR2 SQIVND (reference sequence). Unmatched junction bases numbered 9, after V lost 7 bases and J lost 4 bases. CDR3 bases: TGTGCCAGTAACCCGACAGGGGGCGCGAGCACTGAAGCTTTCTTT. Translating gives CASNPTGGASTEAFF.

V and J are TRBV11-2 and TRBJ2-3, with 8 nucleotides matching TRBD1. J lost 0 bases, V lost 5 bases, and 4 bases had no gene match. The CDR3 covers 15 residues. CDR1 is SGHAT and CDR2 is FQNNGV in the germline V gene. As DNA, the CDR3 is TGTGCCAGCAGCCGCAACAGGGGGAGCACAGATACGCAGTATTTT. Its protein product is CASSRNRGSTDTQYF.

The chain couples TRBV19 to TRBJ2-6; TRBD1 might be the D (5 bases). Germline V gene data show CDR1 as LNHDA and CDR2 as SQIVND (reference sequence). The V and J ends lost 4 bases and 0 bases respectively, with 7 bases between them. This CDR3 has 15 residues. CDR3 residues: CASSRDSSGANVLTF. DNA for the CDR3: TGTGCCAGTAGTAGAGACAGCTCTGGGGCCAACGTCCTGACTTTC.

This rearrangement joins TRBV10-3 to TRBJ2-1; 8 nucleotides match TRBD2. J gave up 2 bases and V 4 bases, and 4 bases lay outside the gene matches. Germline CDR1 reads ENHRY; CDR2 reads SYGVKD. The length of the CDR3 is 15 residues. The CDR3 is CAISVGGAPYNEQFF. The DNA of the CDR3 is TGTGCCATCAGTGTCGGGGGGGCCCCCTACAATGAGCAGTTCTTC.

The V call is TRBV12-5, the J call TRBJ1-2; 9 bases are a match to TRBD1. The CDR3 extends over 15 amino acids. The V segment lost 5 bases and the J segment 2 bases; nucleotides outside the gene matches: 6. Germline CDR1 is LGHNT and CDR2 is FRNRAP. The CDR3 sequence: CASGAGQGYNYGYTF. The CDR3 coding sequence is TGTGCTAGTGGTGCAGGACAGGGGTACAACTATGGCTACACCTTC.

The chain employs TRBV2 and TRBJ2-1, with D possibly TRBD1 on 5 matching bases. Germline CDR1 reads SNHLY; CDR2 reads FYNNEI. The V end was cut by 4 bases, the J end by 0 bases, with 10 bases between. CDR3 length equals 15 residues. The CDR3 protein is CASSAGRSSYNEQFF. The CDR3 DNA reads TGTGCCAGCAGTGCAGGGCGCAGCTCCTACAATGAGCAGTTCTTC.

The gene calls are TRBV19 and TRBJ1-5; a weak D match, TRBD1 (5 bases). The CDR3 runs 14 residues. Trimming left V 5 bases short and J 2 bases short, with 10 bases between. The germline gives CDR1 LNHDA, CDR2 SQIVND (reference sequence). Here the CDR3 reads CASSVQGGNQPQHF. The CDR3 DNA reads TGTGCCAGTAGTGTCCAGGGCGGCAATCAGCCCCAGCATTTT.

The V gene is TRBV7-2, the J gene TRBJ1-5; 10 nucleotides line up with TRBD1. V trimming: 5 bases; J trimming: 3 bases; junction bases outside the gene matches: 4. The CDR3 extends over 15 amino acids. CDR1 and CDR2 from the germline V gene are SGHTA and FQGNSA. The CDR3 loop is CASSPDRGVNQPQHF. The CDR3 nucleotides read TGTGCCAGCAGCCCGGACAGGGGGGTCAATCAGCCCCAGCATTTT.

V is TRBV30 and J is TRBJ1-5, with a tentative D call TRBD1 (6 bases). In germline, CDR1 is GTSNPN, CDR2 SVGIG (reference sequence). The V gene lost 1 base and the J gene lost 6 bases, with 10 bases spanning the gap. CDR3 length equals 13 residues. The DNA for the CDR3 is TGTGCCTGGAGTGAGCAGGGGTCTCAGCCCCAGCATTTT. Translation gives CAWSEQGSQPQHF.

The chain employs TRBV11-2 and TRBJ1-1, with a possible D match to TRBD1 (6 bases). Germline V gene sequence: CDR1 SGHAT, CDR2 FQNNGV. The CDR3 length is 15 residues. With 5 bases removed from V and 0 bases from J, the gap between germline ends came to 13 bases. This chain's CDR3 is CASSALDSLNTEAFF. DNA of the CDR3: TGTGCCAGCAGCGCATTGGACAGTTTGAACACTGAAGCTTTCTTT.

The CDR3 reads CASSLSSGREHEQFF. DNA of the CDR3: TGTGCCAGCAGCTTATCTAGCGGGAGGGAGCATGAGCAGTTCTTC. The chain joins TRBV7-2 to TRBJ2-1; 12 bases agree with TRBD2. CDR1 SGHTA and CDR2 FQGNSA come from the germline V gene. The length of the CDR3 is 15 residues. V lost 2 bases, J lost 8 bases, and 4 bases stayed unmatched.

This chain joins TRBV20-1 and TRBJ2-1; D is possibly TRBD2 (6 bases). The germline gives CDR1 DFQATT, CDR2 SNEGSKA (reference sequence). This CDR3 contains 10 residues. V shed 6 bases and J shed 10 bases, with 10 bases lying between them. The CDR3 protein is CSALGGEQFF. The CDR3 DNA reads TGCAGTGCCCTGGGAGGAGAGCAGTTCTTC.

Worth noting for this clone: At the DNA level, this CDR3 is encoded by other sequences in the same sample as well. The J gene is TRBJ1-2, the V gene TRBV12-3 or TRBV12-4; the D gene is possibly TRBD1 (5 bases). The CDR3 consists of 13 residues. V dropped 6 bases and J dropped 1 base, with 9 bases sitting between them. The CDR3 protein is CASSPDSNYGYTF. Here the CDR3 DNA reads TGTGCCAGCAGCCCCGACAGTAACTATGGCTACACCTTC.

This clone was counted a single time. Its ends do not fully match the called genes, so a read error is possible. Distinct nucleotide sequences in the sample also encode this CDR3. The genes are TRBV11-3 and TRBJ1-1, with TRBD1 as a possible D gene (5 bases). Germline assignment: CDR1 SGHNT and CDR2 YENEEA. This CDR3 contains 14 residues. CDR3 coding DNA: TGCGCCAGCAGCTTAGATAGGGGTCTGGGAGAAGCTTTCTTT. It encodes CASSLDRGLGEAFF.

The rearrangement links TRBV29-1 to TRBJ2-3; possibly TRBD2 for D (6 bases). V was trimmed by 7 bases and J by 3 bases, leaving 20 bases between them. Germline V gives CDR1 SQVTM, CDR2 ANQGSEA. The CDR3 spans 15 residues. The CDR3 bases are TGCAGCGAAACCTATCGAGGGAGGAGAACAGATACGCAGTATTTT. Translation gives CSETYRGRRTDTQYF.

The DNA of the CDR3 is TGTGCCAGCAGTTTCCCGAGCGGGAGGGCGAATGAGCAGTTCTTC. Translating it yields CASSFPSGRANEQFF. V usage is TRBV27 and J usage is TRBJ2-1; 10 bases agree with TRBD2. The CDR3 contains 15 residues. Germline CDR1 reads MNHEY; CDR2 reads SMNVEV (reference sequence). V lost 3 bases and J lost 7; bases outside the gene matches: 6.

This chain links TRBV7-9 with TRBJ1-2; maybe TRBD1 (5 bases). The CDR3 has 14 amino acids. V lost 5 bases and J lost 4, with 14 bases in between. Germline V gene sequence: CDR1 SEHNR, CDR2 FQNEAQ (reference sequence). The CDR3 DNA is TGTGCCAGCAGCCCCCGTGGGGCCTCCTATGGCTACACCTTC. It codes for CASSPRGASYGYTF.

The genes are TRBV11-3 and TRBJ1-2, with 8 bases aligning to TRBD1. Germline lookup yields CDR1 SGHNT and CDR2 YENEEA. The CDR3 is made up of 15 amino acids. J lost 8 bases, V lost 0 bases, and 8 bases had no gene match. The chain's CDR3 is CASSLDPRQGYGYTF. In DNA form, the CDR3 reads TGTGCCAGCAGCTTAGACCCCCGACAGGGGTACGGCTACACCTTC.